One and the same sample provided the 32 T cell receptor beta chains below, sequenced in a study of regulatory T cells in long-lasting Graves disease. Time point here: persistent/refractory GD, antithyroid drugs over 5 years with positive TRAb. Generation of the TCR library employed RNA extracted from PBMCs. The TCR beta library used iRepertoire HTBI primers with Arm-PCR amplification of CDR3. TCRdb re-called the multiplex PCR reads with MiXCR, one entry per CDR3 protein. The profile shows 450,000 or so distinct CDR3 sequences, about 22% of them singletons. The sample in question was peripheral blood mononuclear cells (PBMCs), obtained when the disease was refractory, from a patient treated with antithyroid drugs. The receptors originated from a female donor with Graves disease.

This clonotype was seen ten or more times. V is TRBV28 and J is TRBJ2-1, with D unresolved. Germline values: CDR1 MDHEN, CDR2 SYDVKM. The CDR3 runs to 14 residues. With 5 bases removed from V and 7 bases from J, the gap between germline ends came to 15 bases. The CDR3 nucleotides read TGTGCCAGCAGTCGGAAGGGTCGGGTGAATGAGCAGTTCTTC. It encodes CASSRKGRVNEQFF.

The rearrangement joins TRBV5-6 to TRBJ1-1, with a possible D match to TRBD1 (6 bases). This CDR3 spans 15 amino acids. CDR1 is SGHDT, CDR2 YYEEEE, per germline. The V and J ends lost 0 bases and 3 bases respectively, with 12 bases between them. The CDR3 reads CASSLVWGRDTEAFF. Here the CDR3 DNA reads TGTGCCAGCAGCTTGGTCTGGGGGCGAGACACTGAAGCTTTCTTT. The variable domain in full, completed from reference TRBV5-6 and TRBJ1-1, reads DAGVTQSPTHLIKTRGQQVTLRCSPKSGHDTVSWYQQALGQGPQFIFQYYEEEERQRGNFPDRFSGHQFPNYSSELNVNALLLGDSALYLCASSLVWGRDTEAFFGQGTRLTVV.

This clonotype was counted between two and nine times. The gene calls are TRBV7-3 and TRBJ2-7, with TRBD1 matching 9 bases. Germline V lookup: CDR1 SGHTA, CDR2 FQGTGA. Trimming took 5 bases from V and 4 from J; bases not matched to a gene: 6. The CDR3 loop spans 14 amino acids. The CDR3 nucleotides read TGTGCCAGCAGCAAACAGGGGGCGGGGTACGAGCAGTACTTC. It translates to CASSKQGAGYEQYF.

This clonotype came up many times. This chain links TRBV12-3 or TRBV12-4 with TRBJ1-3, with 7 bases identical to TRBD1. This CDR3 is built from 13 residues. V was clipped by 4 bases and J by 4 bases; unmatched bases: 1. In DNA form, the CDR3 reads TGTGCCAGCAGTTCGGGACAGGGAAACACCATATATTTT. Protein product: CASSSGQGNTIYF.

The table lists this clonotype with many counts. CDR3 sequence reads: CATSRDQGQFNQPQHF. The CDR3 DNA is TGTGCCACCAGCAGAGACCAGGGACAGTTCAATCAGCCCCAGCATTTT. This chain links TRBV15 with TRBJ1-5; 7 bases are a match to TRBD1. Germline V gene data show CDR1 as LNHNV and CDR2 as YYDKDF (reference sequence). The V gene end was trimmed by 0 bases and the J gene end by 3 bases; junction bases not matched to a gene: 5. The CDR3 is 16 residues long. The whole variable domain, filled in from reference TRBV15 and TRBJ1-5, reads DAMVIQNPRYQVTQFGKPVTLSCSQTLNHNVMYWYQQKSSQAPKLLFHYYDKDFNNEADTPDNFQSRRPNTSFCFLDIRSPGLGDTAMYLCATSRDQGQFNQPQHFGDGTRLSIL.

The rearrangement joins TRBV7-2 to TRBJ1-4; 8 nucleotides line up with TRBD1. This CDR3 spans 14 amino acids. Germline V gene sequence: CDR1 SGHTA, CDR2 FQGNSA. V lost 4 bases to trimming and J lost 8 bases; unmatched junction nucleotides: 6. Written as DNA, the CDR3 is TGTGCCAGCAGCTCCAACAGGGGGGAGGAAAAACTGTTTTTT. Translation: CASSSNRGEEKLFF.

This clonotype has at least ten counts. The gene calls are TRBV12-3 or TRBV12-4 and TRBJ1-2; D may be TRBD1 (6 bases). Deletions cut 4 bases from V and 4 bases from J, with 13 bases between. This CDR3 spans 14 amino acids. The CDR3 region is CASSSGGWSYGYTF. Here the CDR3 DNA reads TGTGCCAGCAGTTCGGGGGGCTGGAGCTATGGCTACACCTTC.

The CDR3 DNA reads TGTGCCAGCAGCATAGGGGGCAGGGTCGGGAGCACCGGGGAGCTGTTTTTT. Protein sequence: CASSIGGRVGSTGELFF. The J gene is TRBJ2-2, the V gene TRBV7-2; a weak D match, TRBD1 (7 bases). The ends were cut back, 5 bases at V and 4 bases at J, with 20 bases in the middle. The CDR3 extends over 17 amino acids. Germline loops: CDR1 SGHTA, CDR2 FQGNSA.

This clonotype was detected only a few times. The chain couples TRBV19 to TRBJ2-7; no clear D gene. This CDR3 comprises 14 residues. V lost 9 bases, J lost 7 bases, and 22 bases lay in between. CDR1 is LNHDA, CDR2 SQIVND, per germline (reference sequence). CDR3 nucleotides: TGTGCCAGCAGCTCTTCATCAGATTCAGGAGAGCAGTACTTC. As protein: CASSSSSDSGEQYF.

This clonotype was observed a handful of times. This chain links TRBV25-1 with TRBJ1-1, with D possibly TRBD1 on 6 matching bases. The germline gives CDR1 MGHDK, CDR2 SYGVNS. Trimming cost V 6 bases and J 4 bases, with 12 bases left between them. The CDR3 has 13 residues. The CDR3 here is CASSEGEATEAFF. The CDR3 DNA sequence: TGTGCCAGCAGCGAGGGGGAGGCCACTGAAGCTTTCTTT.

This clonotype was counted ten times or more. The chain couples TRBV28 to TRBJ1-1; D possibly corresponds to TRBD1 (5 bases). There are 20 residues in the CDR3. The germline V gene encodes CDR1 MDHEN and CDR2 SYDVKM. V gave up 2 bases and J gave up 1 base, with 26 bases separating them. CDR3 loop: CASSLGFGGQGLEWNTEAFF. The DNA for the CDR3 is TGTGCCAGCAGTTTAGGTTTTGGTGGGCAGGGATTAGAATGGAACACTGAAGCTTTCTTT.

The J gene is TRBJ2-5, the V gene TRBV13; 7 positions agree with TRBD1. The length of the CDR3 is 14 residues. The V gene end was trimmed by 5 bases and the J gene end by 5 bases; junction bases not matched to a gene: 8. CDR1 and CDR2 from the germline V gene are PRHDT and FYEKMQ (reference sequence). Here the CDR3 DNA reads TGTGCCAGCAGCCCGGCCGAGGGGGCGGAGACCCAGTACTTC. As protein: CASSPAEGAETQYF.

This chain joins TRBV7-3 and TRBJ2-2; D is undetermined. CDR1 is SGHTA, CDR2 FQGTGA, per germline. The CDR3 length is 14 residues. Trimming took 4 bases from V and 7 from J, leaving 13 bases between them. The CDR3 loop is CASSSREFGGELFF. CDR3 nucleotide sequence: TGTGCCAGCAGCTCCCGCGAGTTCGGCGGGGAGCTGTTTTTT.

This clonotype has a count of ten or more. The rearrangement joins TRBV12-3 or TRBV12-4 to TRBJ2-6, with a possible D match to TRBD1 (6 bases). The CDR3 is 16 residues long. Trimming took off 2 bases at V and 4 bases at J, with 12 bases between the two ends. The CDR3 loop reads CASSLMGARGANVLTF. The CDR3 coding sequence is TGTGCCAGCAGTTTAATGGGGGCGCGGGGGGCCAACGTCCTGACTTTC.

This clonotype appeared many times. The DNA for the CDR3 is TGCGCCAGCAGCGCGGACGCCGGGACAGGGATCTACGAGCAGTACTTC. It yields the protein CASSADAGTGIYEQYF. This rearrangement joins TRBV5-1 to TRBJ2-7; 9 bases match TRBD1. The CDR3 has 16 residues. V gave up 4 bases and J gave up 3 bases; unmatched junction bases: 11. The germline gives CDR1 SGHRS, CDR2 YFSETQ.

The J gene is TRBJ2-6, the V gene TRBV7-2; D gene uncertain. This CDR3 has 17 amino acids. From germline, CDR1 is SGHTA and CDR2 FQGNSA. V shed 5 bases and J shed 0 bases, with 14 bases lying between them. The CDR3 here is CASSRINPHSGANVLTF. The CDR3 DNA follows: TGTGCCAGCAGCCGTATCAATCCCCACTCTGGGGCCAACGTCCTGACTTTC. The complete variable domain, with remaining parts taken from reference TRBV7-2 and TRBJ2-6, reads GAGVSQSPSNKVTEKGKDVELRCDPISGHTALYWYRQSLGQGLEFLIYFQGNSAPDKSGLPSDRFSAERTGGSVSTLTIQRTQQEDSAVYLCASSRINPHSGANVLTFGAGSRLTVL.

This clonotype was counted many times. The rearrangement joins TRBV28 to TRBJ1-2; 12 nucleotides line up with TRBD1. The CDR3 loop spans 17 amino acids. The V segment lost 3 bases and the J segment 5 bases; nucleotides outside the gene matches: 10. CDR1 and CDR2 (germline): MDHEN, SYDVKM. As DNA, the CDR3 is TGTGCCAGCAGTTTGGGGACAGGGGGCTTTAAAAGTTATGGCTACACCTTC. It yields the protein CASSLGTGGFKSYGYTF.

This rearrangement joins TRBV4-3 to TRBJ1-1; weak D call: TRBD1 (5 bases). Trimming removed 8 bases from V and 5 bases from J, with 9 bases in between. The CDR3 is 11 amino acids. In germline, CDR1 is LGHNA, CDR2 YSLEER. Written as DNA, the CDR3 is TGCGCCAGCCTGGGGGGGACTGAAGCTTTCTTT. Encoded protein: CASLGGTEAFF.

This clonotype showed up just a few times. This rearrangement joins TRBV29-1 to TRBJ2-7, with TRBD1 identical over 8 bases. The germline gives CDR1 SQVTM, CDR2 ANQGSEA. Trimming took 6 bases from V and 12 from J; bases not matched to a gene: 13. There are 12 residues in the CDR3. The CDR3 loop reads CSVVGLGQGLYF. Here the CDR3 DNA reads TGCAGCGTGGTGGGACTCGGACAGGGTCTGTACTTC.

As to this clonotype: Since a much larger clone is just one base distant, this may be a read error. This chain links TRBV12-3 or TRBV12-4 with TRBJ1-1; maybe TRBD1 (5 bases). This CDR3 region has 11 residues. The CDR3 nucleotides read TGTGCCGGCAGCTTACAGGTTCAAGCTTTCTTT. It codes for CAGSLQVQAFF.

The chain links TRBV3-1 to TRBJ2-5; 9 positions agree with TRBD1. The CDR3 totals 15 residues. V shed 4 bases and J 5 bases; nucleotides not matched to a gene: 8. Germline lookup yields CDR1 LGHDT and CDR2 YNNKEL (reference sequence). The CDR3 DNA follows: TGTGCCAGCAGCCCTGAGACAGGGGGGACGGAGACCCAGTACTTC. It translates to CASSPETGGTETQYF.

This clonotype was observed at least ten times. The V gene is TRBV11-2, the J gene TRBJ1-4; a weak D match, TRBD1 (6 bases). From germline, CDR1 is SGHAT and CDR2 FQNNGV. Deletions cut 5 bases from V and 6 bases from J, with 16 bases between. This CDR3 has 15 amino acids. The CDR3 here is CASSLRGGRDEKLFF. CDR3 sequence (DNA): TGTGCCAGCAGCCTTCGGGGGGGCAGAGATGAAAAACTGTTTTTT.

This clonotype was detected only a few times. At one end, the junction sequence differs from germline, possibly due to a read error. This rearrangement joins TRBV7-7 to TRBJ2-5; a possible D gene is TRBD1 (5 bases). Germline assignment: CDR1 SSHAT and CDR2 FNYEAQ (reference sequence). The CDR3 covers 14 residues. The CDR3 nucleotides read TGTGCTAGCAGCTCCTGGGGCGCCGGAGAGACCCAGTACTTC. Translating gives CASSSWGAGETQYF.

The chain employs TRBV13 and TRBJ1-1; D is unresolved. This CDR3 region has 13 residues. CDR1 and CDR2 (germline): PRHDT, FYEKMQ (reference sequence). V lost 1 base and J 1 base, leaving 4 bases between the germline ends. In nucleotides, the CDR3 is TGTGCCAGCAGCTTAGATCCGAACACTGAAGCTTTCTTT. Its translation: CASSLDPNTEAFF.

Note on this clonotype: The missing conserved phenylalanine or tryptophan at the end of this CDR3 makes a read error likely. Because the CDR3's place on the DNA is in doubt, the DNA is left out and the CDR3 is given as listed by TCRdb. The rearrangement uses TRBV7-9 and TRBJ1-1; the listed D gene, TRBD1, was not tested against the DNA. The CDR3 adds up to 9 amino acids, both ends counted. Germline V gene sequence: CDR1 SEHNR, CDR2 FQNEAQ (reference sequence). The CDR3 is CASTTPAGG.

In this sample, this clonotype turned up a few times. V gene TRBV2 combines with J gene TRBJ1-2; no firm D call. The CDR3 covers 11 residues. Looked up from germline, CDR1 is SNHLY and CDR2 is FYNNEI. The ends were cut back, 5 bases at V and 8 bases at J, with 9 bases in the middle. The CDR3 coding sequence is TGTGCCAGCAGTTCCCTTCGAGGCTACACCTTC. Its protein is CASSSLRGYTF.

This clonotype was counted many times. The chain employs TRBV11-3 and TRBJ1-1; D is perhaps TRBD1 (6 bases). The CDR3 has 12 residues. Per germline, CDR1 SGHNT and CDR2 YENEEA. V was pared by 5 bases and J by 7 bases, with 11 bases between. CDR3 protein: CASSRGQHEAFF. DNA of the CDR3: TGTGCCAGCAGCCGTGGACAGCATGAAGCTTTCTTT.

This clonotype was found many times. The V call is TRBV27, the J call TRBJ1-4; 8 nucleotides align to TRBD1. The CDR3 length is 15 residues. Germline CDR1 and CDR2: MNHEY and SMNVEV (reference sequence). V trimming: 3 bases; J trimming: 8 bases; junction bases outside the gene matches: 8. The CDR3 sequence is CASSFRTGGNEKLFF. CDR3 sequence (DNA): TGTGCCAGCAGTTTCAGAACAGGGGGAAACGAAAAACTGTTTTTT.

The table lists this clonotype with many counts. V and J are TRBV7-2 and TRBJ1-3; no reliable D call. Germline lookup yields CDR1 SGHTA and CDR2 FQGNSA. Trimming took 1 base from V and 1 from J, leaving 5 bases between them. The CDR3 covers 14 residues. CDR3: CASSLGDSGNTIYF. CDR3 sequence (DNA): TGTGCCAGCAGCTTAGGGGATTCTGGAAACACCATATATTTT.

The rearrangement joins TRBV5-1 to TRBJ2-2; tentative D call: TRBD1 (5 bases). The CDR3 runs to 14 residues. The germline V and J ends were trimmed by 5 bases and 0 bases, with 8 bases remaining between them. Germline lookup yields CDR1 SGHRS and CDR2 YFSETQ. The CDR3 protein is CASSSTANTGELFF. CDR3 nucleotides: TGCGCCAGCAGTTCGACAGCGAACACCGGGGAGCTGTTTTTT.

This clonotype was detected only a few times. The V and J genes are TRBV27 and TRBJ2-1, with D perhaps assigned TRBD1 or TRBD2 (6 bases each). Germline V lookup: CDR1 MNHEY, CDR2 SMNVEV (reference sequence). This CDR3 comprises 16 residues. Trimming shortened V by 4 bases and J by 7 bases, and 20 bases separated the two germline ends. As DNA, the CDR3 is TGTGCCAGCAGTTACACATCGGGGGCCCCTGTGAATGAGCAGTTCTTC. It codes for CASSYTSGAPVNEQFF.

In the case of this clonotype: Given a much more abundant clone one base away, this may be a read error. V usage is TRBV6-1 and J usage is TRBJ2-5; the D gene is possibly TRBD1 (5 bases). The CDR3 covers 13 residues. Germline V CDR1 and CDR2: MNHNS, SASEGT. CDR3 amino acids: CAGSPQGQETQYF. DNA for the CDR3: TGTGCCGGCAGTCCCCAGGGTCAAGAGACCCAGTACTTC.